This TCR beta chain was profiled in a study of cytomegalovirus exposure and HLA in healthy donors. In the case of this clone: Its antigen is unknown.

Trimming took 4 bases from V and 12 from J, leaving 21 bases between them. The CDR3 is made up of 13 amino acids. Germline-derived CDR1 and CDR2 are SQVTM and ANQGSEA. The primer mix had 60 Vbeta and 13 Jbeta primers. Sequenced by immunoSEQ multiplex PCR; TCRdb stores in-frame clones only, minus some. The sample has about 200,000 clones; 75% to 90% are singletons. Whole-study findings and limits: One cluster of highly shared sequence variants probably arose as a sequencing artifact. What a later analysis showed was that several of the most significant clusters appeared linked to common viral pathogens. Later work found most CMV-associated TCR beta chains apparently HLA-restricted.

The sample was PBMCs. This chain joins TRBV29-1 and TRBJ1-1; D is unresolved. The source of this sequence is a boy between 2 and 10 years old in good health and CMV-seronegative. In DNA form, the CDR3 reads TGCAGCGTTGTGGCCGGAGAAAGAACTAAGACTTTCTTT. Protein sequence: CSVVAGERTKTFF.